This record covers a single T cell receptor (beta chain). The antigen is unknown. This sample is part of a study of T-cell reconstitution after alpha-beta-depleted transplantation in children. As it was prepared, the TCRbeta library received unique molecular identifiers. TCRdb recomputed calls from the PCR reads with MiXCR, one row per CDR3 protein. Of hundreds of thousands of distinct CDR3 sequences listed, under 20% are singletons. Findings of the study overall: Surviving recipient cells, namely T cells and thymic progenitors, were the source of high day-60 TCRbeta diversity in some patients.

This CDR3 is 14 amino acids long. Trimming took 5 bases from V and 4 from J, leaving 13 bases between them. Germline CDR1 reads SEHNR; CDR2 reads FQNEAQ (reference sequence). The source was PBMCs, mostly from graft donor cells, collected 360 days after TCRalphabeta/CD19-depleted stem cell transplant. The chain joins TRBV7-9 to TRBJ2-3; the D gene is possibly TRBD2 (6 bases). This receptor was identified in a boy younger than two who had a stem cell transplant for Wiskott-Aldrich syndrome, so the T cells may come from the graft donor. Here the CDR3 DNA reads TGTGCCAGCAGCACCATCGGCGGGGCAGATACGCAGTATTTT. This encodes CASSTIGGADTQYF.